The clone carrying this T cell receptor (beta chain) was observed many times. Treatment of any kind had been given to no patient before thyroid surgery. These data originate in a study of metastatic and nonmetastatic thyroid tumors. V lost 1 base and J lost 7, with 16 bases in between. The germline CDR1 and CDR2 sequences are SEHNR and FQNEAQ (reference sequence). The CDR3 totals 15 residues. TCRdb re-analyzed the PCR reads using MiXCR. The sample contains tens of thousands of clones, about a sixth of which appear only once. The chain is built from TRBV7-9 and TRBJ1-2, with D possibly TRBD1 on 5 matching bases. The source of this sequence is a female donor with papillary thyroid cancer or a benign thyroid nodule (not recorded which). Some clones in this sample may be carry-over from other donors' samples. The source material was tumor tissue. For the CDR3, the DNA is TGTGCCAGCAGCTTAGGTTCTTCCGGGACGGGTGGCTACACCTTC. Amino acid sequence: CASSLGSSGTGGYTF.